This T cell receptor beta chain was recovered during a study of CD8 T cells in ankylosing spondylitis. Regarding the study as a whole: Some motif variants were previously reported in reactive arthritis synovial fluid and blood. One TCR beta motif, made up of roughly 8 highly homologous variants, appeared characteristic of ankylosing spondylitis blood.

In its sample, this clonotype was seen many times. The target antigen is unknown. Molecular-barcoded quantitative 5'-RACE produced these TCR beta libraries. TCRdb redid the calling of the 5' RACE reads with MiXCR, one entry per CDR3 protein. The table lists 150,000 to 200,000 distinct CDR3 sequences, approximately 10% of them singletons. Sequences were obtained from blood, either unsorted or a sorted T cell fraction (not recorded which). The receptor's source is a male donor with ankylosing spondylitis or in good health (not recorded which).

CDR3 in amino acids: CASSQTGQSYYGYTF. The CDR3 DNA reads TGCGCCAGCAGCCAGACCGGACAGTCCTACTATGGCTACACCTTC. The rearrangement uses TRBV4-1 and TRBJ1-2; D may be TRBD1 (6 bases). This CDR3 region has 15 residues. V was pared by 3 bases and J by 3 bases, with 14 bases between. The germline gives CDR1 MGHRA, CDR2 YSYEKL.